This T cell receptor beta chain appears in the sequencing data of a study of response to subunit inactivated influenza vaccine. Points from the study as a whole: Each seasonal flu vaccination may recruit only limited new T cells, authors suggested.

MiXCR, run by TCRdb on the RT-PCR reads, gives a single entry per CDR3 protein. The data contain some 480,000 distinct CDR3 sequences, 10% to 11% of them singletons. This clonotype was seen at least ten times. Its antigen is currently unknown. Trimming shortened V by 0 bases and J by 7 bases, and 3 bases separated the two germline ends. Per the germline V gene, CDR1 is LNHNV and CDR2 is YYDKDF (reference sequence). This CDR3 is 12 amino acids long. The sample was PBMCs from blood, taken 45 days after vaccination. This chain joins TRBV15 and TRBJ2-2; D ambiguous. This sequence originates from a man in his forties or fifties who received an inactivated influenza vaccine. This CDR3 reads CATSREVGELFF. The CDR3 nucleotides are TGTGCCACCAGCAGAGAGGTCGGGGAGCTGTTTTTT. The whole variable domain, filled in from reference TRBV15 and TRBJ2-2, reads DAMVIQNPRYQVTQFGKPVTLSCSQTLNHNVMYWYQQKSSQAPKLLFHYYDKDFNNEADTPDNFQSRRPNTSFCFLDIRSPGLGDTAMYLCATSREVGELFFGEGSRLTVL.